A selection of T cell receptor beta chains follows, all from one sample in a study of shared T cell receptors in the human thymus. Clones were sequenced by immunoSEQ multiplex PCR, and TCRdb holds only the in-frame ones, with some missing. The table records about 660,000 clones, roughly 88% of them present only once. This same sample was also taken into another study, of human thymus T cells.

Sequenced input: thymocytes. Receptors originate from a boy under two years old with a congenital heart defect. CDR3s include the opening cysteine and the closing phenylalanine or tryptophan. A D gene is named only where the DNA matches it firmly. Expanded clones are given a class, and other clones once, few, many or no size at all.

v_call,j_call,clone_size,d_call,cdr3_aa,cdr3_nt
TRBV7-9,TRBJ1-2,-,-,CASSPYREPPYGYTF,TGTGCCAGCAGCCCTTACAGGGAGCCTCCCTATGGCTACACCTTC
TRBV4-1,TRBJ2-1,once,-,CASSQDQPSRTGNEQFF,TGCGCCAGCAGCCAAGATCAGCCAAGCCGTACAGGGAATGAGCAGTTCTTC
TRBV5-8,TRBJ2-2,-,TRBD2,CASSLLAGRVTGELFF,TGTGCCAGCAGTTTGCTAGCGGGGAGGGTCACCGGGGAGCTGTTTTTT
TRBV27,TRBJ2-7,-,-,CASSYESRGYF,TGTGCCAGCTCCTACGAGTCTCGGGGGTACTTC
TRBV19,TRBJ2-1,-,-,CASSPEKHHEQFF,TGTGCCAGTAGTCCCGAGAAGCACCATGAGCAGTTCTTC
TRBV11-1,TRBJ1-1,once,-,CASSLGVKQDEAFF,TGTGCCAGCAGCTTAGGAGTGAAACAGGATGAAGCTTTCTTT
TRBV6-5,TRBJ2-1,-,TRBD2,CASKKRGPSYNEQFF,TGTGCCAGCAAAAAGCGGGGTCCCTCCTACAATGAGCAGTTCTTC
TRBV27,TRBJ2-7,-,-,CASSLSGHSYEQYF,TGTGCCAGCAGTTTATCGGGACACTCCTACGAGCAGTACTTC
TRBV7-2,TRBJ1-1,-,-,CASSLEGDKGAEAFF,TGTGCCAGCAGCTTAGAGGGGGATAAAGGCGCTGAAGCTTTCTTT
TRBV11-3,TRBJ2-7,-,-,CASSLAAVHEQYF,TGTGCCAGCAGCTTAGCTGCGGTCCACGAGCAGTACTTC
TRBV28,TRBJ2-3,-,-,CASSFPRQVTDTQYF,TGTGCCAGCAGTTTTCCCCGGCAGGTCACAGATACGCAGTATTTT
TRBV5-6,TRBJ2-3,-,TRBD2,CASSSRGSAGEQDTQYF,TGTGCCAGCAGCTCCCGGGGGTCAGCGGGAGAGCAAGATACGCAGTATTTT
TRBV7-8,TRBJ2-2,once,-,CASRDPLACGGELFF,TGTGCCAGCAGGGATCCCTTGGCTTGCGGCGGGGAGCTGTTTTTT
TRBV30,TRBJ2-7,-,-,CAWSIRGEQYF,TGTGCCTGGAGCATTAGGGGCGAGCAGTACTTC
TRBV7-3,TRBJ2-1,few,TRBD2,CASSRGLAGHGYNEQFF,TGTGCCAGCAGCCGGGGACTAGCGGGGCACGGGTACAATGAGCAGTTCTTC
TRBV11-2,TRBJ2-5,-,TRBD1,CASSLVYITGAETQYF,TGTGCCAGCAGCTTAGTTTACATCACAGGGGCAGAGACCCAGTACTTC
TRBV6-1,TRBJ1-2,-,-,CASSEGLLGRGREYGYTF,TGTGCCAGCAGTGAAGGGTTATTGGGCCGCGGAAGGGAGTATGGCTACACCTTC
TRBV5-6,TRBJ2-7,-,-,CASSDQDYEQYF,TGTGCCAGCAGCGACCAGGACTACGAGCAGTACTTC